This section outlines one T cell receptor (beta chain) sequence together with its context. Antigen unknown. Profiled with immunoSEQ multiplex PCR; TCRdb holds only in-frame clones, not every one. The repertoire has 75,000 to 80,000 clones, around 90% of them found once; the top ten carry about 20%. The sample belongs to a study of T cells in localized non-small cell lung cancer. Findings and limits, study-wide: Uninvolved neighboring lung showed the greatest T cell clonality, exceeding tumor. The study sequenced only one region of the tumor. As a result, intratumor heterogeneity could not be excluded and remains possible. Appearances in adjacent lung were noted for a median around 55 of the top 100 tumor clones.

The input for sequencing was peripheral blood, taken before any cancer treatment. The receptor was derived from a woman between 40 and 69 years old with stage I squamous cell lung carcinoma.

The CDR3 loop reads CASRYGGRSNTEAFF. The DNA of the CDR3 is TGTGCCAGCAGATATGGGGGACGTTCGAACACTGAAGCTTTCTTT. The rearrangement links TRBV11-2 to TRBJ1-1; tentatively, D is TRBD1 (5 bases). The CDR3 loop spans 15 amino acids. V was pared by 6 bases and J by 1 base, with 15 bases between. The germline V gene encodes CDR1 SGHAT and CDR2 FQNNGV.